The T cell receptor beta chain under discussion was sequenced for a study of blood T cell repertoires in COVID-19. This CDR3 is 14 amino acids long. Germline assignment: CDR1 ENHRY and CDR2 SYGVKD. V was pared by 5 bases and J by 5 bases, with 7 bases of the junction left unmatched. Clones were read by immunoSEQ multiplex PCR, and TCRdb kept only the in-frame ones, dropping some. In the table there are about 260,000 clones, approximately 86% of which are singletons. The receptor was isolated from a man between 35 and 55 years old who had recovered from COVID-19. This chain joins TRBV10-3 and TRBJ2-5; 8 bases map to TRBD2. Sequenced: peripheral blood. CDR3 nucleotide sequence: TGTGCCATCAGTAAAAGCGGGGGTGGTGAGACCCAGTACTTC. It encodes CAISKSGGGETQYF.